This entry describes one T cell receptor beta chain. What it binds is unknown. Trimming shortened V by 5 bases and J by 3 bases, and 8 bases separated the two germline ends. This CDR3 has 12 amino acids. In germline, CDR1 is SGHAT, CDR2 FQNNGV. The sample is drawn from a study of cytomegalovirus exposure and HLA in healthy donors. Whole-study context: Genetic ancestry analysis placed around four fifths of the approximately 400 donors that were genotyped in the Caucasian-associated cluster.

The primer mix had 60 Vbeta and 13 Jbeta primers. The protocol was immunoSEQ multiplex PCR, while the TCRdb copy is restricted to in-frame clones and leaves out a portion. This sample carries 95,000 to 150,000 clones, roughly three fifths of them seen once, and the ten largest clones take about 8.9%. Notes on the study in general: What was likely a sequencing artifact was a cluster of highly shared sequence variants. HLA allele associations emerged for fewer than 20,000 TCR beta sequences in a later analysis, at 0.05 false discovery rate.

This chain connects TRBV11-2 to TRBJ2-7; D is possibly TRBD1 (5 bases). The receptor was derived from a woman aged 40 to 55 in good health and CMV-seropositive. What was sequenced was PBMCs. Here the CDR3 DNA reads TGTGCCAGCAGCCCTGACAGCTACGAGCAGTACTTC. Its translation is CASSPDSYEQYF.